This T cell receptor (beta chain) came from a study of regulatory T cells in long-lasting Graves disease. Study-wide findings and caveats: Public clonotype sharing was higher in persistent than newly diagnosed patients. TRBV28 was favored in persistent disease, as were TRBJ1-2 and TRBJ2-5.

Ten or more counts support this clonotype. Its antigen is as yet unknown. According to the study, TCR beta libraries were built with iRepertoire HTBI primers and CDR3-region Arm-PCR. From the multiplex PCR reads, TCRdb called clonotypes with MiXCR, one entry per CDR3 protein. The repertoire has hundreds of thousands of distinct CDR3 sequences, about 18% of them found once; the top ten carry about 36%. Germline trimming cut 4 bases from V and 4 bases from J; bases unmatched to any gene: 4. The CDR3 has 14 amino acids. Germline-derived CDR1 and CDR2 are SGHVS and FQNEAQ. The time point was: newly diagnosed GD, antithyroid drugs for less than 3 months. Making the TCR library involved RNA that had been extracted from PBMCs.

Specimen: peripheral blood mononuclear cells (PBMCs), collected at new diagnosis, from a patient treated with antithyroid drugs. This sequence joins TRBV7-8 and TRBJ2-5; 9 bases are shared with TRBD2. This TCR derives from a female donor with Graves disease. CDR3 bases: TGTGCCAGCAGCTGGGCTAGCGGGATAGAGACCCAGTACTTC. Translation gives CASSWASGIETQYF.